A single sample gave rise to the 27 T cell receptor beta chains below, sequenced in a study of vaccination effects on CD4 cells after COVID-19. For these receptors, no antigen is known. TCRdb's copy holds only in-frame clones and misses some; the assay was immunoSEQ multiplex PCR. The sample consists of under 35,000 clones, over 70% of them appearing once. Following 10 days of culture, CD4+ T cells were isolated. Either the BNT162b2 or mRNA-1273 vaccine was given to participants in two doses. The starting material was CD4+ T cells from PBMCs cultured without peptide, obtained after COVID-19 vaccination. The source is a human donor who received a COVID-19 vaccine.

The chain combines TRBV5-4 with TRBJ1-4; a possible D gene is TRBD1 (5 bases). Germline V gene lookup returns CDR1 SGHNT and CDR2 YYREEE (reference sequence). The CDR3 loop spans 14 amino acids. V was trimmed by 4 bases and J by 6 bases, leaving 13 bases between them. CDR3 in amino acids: CASSRSQGDEKLFF. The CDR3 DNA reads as TGTGCCAGCAGCCGGAGCCAAGGGGATGAAAAACTGTTTTTT.

The CDR3 here is CASSTQGGGYEQYF. Here the CDR3 DNA reads TGTGCCAGCAGTACGCAGGGTGGAGGCTACGAGCAGTACTTC. The chain combines TRBV6-6 with TRBJ2-7, with D perhaps matching TRBD1 or TRBD2 (5 bases each). Germline V lookup: CDR1 MNHNY, CDR2 SVGAGI (reference sequence). The germline V and J ends were trimmed by 5 bases and 3 bases, with 14 bases remaining between them. The CDR3 sequence is 14 residues long.

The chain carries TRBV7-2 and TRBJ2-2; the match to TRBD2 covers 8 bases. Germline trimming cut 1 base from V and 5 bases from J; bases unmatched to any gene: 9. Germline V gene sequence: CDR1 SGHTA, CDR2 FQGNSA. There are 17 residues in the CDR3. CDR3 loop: CASSLGGGVAGTGELFF. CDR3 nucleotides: TGTGCCAGCAGCTTAGGGGGCGGGGTAGCGGGGACCGGGGAGCTGTTTTTT.

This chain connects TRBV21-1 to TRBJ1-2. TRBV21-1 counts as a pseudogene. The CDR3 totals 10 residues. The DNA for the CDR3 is TGTGCCAGCAGCCGCAATGGCTACACCTTC. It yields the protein CASSRNGYTF.

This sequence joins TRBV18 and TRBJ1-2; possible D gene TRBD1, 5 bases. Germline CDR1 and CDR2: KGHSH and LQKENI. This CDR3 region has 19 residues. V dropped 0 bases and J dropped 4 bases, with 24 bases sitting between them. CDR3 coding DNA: TGTGCCAGCTCACCACCGGGGGGACCAGCTCCCCTAAGGTGCTATGGCTACACCTTC. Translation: CASSPPGGPAPLRCYGYTF.

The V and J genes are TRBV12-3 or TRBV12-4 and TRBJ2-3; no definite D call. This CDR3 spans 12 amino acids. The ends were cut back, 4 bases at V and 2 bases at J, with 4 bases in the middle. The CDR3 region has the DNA TGTGCCAGCAGTTCGGCCACAGATACGCAGTATTTT. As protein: CASSSATDTQYF.

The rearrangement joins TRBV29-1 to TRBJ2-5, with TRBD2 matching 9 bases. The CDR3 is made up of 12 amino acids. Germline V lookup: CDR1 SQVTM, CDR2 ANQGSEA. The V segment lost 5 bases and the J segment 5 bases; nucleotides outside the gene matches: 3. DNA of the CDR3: TGCAGCGTTTCGGCGGGAGGGGAGACCCAGTACTTC. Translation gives CSVSAGGETQYF.

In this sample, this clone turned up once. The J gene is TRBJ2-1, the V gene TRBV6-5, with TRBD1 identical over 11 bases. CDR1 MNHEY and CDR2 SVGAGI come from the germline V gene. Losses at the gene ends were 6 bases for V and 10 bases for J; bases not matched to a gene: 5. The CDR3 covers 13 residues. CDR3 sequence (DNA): TGTGCCAGCAGACACCGGACAGGGGGCGAGCAGTTCTTC. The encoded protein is CASRHRTGGEQFF.

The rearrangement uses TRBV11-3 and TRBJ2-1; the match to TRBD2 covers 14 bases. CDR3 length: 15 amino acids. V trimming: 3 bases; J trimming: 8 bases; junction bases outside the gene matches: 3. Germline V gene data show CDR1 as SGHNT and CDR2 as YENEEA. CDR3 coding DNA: TGTGCCAGCAGCTTGGGACTAGCGGGGGCGGATGAGCAGTTCTTC. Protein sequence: CASSLGLAGADEQFF.

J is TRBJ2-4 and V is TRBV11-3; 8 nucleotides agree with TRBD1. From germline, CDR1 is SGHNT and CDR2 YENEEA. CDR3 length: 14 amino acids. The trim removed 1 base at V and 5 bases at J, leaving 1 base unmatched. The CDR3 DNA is TGTGCCAGCAGCTTAGGGACAGGGCAAAACATTCAGTACTTC. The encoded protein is CASSLGTGQNIQYF.

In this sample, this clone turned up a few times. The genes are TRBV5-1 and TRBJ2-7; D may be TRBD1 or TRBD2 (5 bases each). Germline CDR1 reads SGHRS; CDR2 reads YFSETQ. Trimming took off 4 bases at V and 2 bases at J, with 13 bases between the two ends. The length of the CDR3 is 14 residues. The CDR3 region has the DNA TGCGCCAGCAGCCCCGGGACGCAGACCTACGAGCAGTACTTC. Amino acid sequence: CASSPGTQTYEQYF.

CDR3: CASSLTHGDTQYF. Here the CDR3 DNA reads TGTGCCAGCAGCTTAACACATGGGGATACGCAGTATTTT. The rearrangement links TRBV7-9 to TRBJ2-3; D unclear. This CDR3 region has 13 residues. Germline assignment: CDR1 SEHNR and CDR2 FQNEAQ (reference sequence). V gave up 2 bases and J gave up 6 bases, with 9 bases separating them.

The CDR3 bases are TGTGCCAGTAGAGGGGGGGTTAACTATGGCTACACCTTC. Amino acid sequence: CASRGGVNYGYTF. This chain joins TRBV6-5 and TRBJ1-2; TRBD1 is a possible D gene (6 bases). V was trimmed by 9 bases and J by 1 base, leaving 12 bases between them. The length of the CDR3 is 13 residues. Germline V gene data show CDR1 as MNHEY and CDR2 as SVGAGI.

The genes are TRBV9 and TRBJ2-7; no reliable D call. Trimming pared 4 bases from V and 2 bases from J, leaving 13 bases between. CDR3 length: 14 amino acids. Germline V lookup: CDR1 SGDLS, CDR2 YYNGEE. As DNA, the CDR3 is TGTGCCAGCAGCCCTCGTGGACCCACCTACGAGCAGTACTTC. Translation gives CASSPRGPTYEQYF.

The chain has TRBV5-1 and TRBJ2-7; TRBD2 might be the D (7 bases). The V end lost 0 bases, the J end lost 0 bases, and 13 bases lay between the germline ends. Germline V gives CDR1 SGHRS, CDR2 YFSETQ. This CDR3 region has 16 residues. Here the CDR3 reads CASSLAGGPSSYEQYF. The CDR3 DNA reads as TGCGCCAGCAGCTTGGCGGGGGGCCCCAGCTCCTACGAGCAGTACTTC. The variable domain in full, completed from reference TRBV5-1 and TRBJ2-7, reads KAGVTQTPRYLIKTRGQQVTLSCSPISGHRSVSWYQQTPGQGLQFLFEYFSETQRNKGNFPGRFSGRQFSNSRSEMNVSTLELGDSALYLCASSLAGGPSSYEQYFGPGTRLTVT.

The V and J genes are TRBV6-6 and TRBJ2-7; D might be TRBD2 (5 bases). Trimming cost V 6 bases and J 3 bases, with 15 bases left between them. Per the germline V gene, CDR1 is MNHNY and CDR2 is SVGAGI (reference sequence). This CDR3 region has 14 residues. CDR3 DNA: TGTGCCAGCAGCCGTCAAGGAGGAAACTACGAGCAGTACTTC. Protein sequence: CASSRQGGNYEQYF.

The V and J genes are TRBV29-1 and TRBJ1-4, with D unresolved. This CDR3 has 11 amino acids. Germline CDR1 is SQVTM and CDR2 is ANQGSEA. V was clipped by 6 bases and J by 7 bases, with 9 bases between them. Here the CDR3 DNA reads TGCAGCGTGGAGGTTAGTGAAAAACTGTTTTTT. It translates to CSVEVSEKLFF. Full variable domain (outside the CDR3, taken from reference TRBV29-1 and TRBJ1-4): SAVISQKPSRDICQRGTSLTIQCQVDSQVTMMFWYRQQPGQSLTLIATANQGSEATYESGFVIDKFPISRPNLTFSTLTVSNMSPEDSSIYLCSVEVSEKLFFGSGTQLSVL.

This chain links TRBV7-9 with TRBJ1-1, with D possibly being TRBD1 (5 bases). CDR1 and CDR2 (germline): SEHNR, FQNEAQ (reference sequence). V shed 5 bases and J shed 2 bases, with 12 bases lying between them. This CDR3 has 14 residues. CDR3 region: CASSVLGVNTEAFF. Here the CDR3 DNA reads TGTGCCAGCAGCGTTTTAGGGGTCAACACTGAAGCTTTCTTT.

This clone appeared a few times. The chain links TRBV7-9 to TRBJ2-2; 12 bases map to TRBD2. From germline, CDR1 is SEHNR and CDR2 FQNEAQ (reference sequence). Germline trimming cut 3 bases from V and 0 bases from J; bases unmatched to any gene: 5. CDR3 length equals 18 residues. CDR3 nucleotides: TGTGCCAGCAGCTTGGGACTAGCGGGTCTCACGAACACCGGGGAGCTGTTTTTT. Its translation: CASSLGLAGLTNTGELFF.

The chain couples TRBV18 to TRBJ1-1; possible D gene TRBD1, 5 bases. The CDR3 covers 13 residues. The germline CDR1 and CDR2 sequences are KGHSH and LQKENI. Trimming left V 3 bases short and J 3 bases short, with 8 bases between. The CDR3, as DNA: TGTGCCAGCTCACCGGGGCAGGACACTGAAGCTTTCTTT. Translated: CASSPGQDTEAFF.

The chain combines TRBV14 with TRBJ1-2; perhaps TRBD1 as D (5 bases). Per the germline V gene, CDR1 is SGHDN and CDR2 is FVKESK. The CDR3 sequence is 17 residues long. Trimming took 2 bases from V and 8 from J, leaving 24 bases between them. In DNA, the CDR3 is TGTGCCAGCAGCCAACTTTCCCCCCGGGACTCCTCATGGGGCTACACCTTC. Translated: CASSQLSPRDSSWGYTF.

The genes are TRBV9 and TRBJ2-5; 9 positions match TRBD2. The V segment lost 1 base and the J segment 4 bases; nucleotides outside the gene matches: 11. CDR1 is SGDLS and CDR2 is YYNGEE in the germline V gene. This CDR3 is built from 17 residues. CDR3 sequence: CASSVSASGTWGETQYF. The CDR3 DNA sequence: TGTGCCAGCAGCGTAAGCGCTAGCGGGACGTGGGGAGAGACCCAGTACTTC.

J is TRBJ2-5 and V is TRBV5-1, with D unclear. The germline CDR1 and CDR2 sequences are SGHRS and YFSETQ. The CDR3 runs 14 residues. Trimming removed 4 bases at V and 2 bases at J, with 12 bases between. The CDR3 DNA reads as TGCGCCAGCAGCGCCCGGTCTGAACAAGAGACCCAGTACTTC. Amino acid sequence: CASSARSEQETQYF. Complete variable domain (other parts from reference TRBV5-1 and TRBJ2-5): KAGVTQTPRYLIKTRGQQVTLSCSPISGHRSVSWYQQTPGQGLQFLFEYFSETQRNKGNFPGRFSGRQFSNSRSEMNVSTLELGDSALYLCASSARSEQETQYFGPGTRLLVL.

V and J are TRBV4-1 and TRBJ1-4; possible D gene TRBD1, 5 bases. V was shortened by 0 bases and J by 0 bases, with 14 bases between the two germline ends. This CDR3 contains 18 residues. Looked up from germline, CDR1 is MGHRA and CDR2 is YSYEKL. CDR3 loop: CASSQDLRGTATNEKLFF. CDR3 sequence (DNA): TGCGCCAGCAGCCAAGATCTCCGGGGCACCGCAACTAATGAAAAACTGTTTTTT.

In DNA, the CDR3 is TGCAGCGTTGTAGGGACAGGAGACTCTGGGGCCAACGTCCTGACTTTC. Its translation: CSVVGTGDSGANVLTF. V gene TRBV29-1 combines with J gene TRBJ2-6, with 8 bases that match TRBD1. Germline V gene data show CDR1 as SQVTM and CDR2 as ANQGSEA. CDR3 size: 16 residues. J gave up 0 bases and V 4 bases, and 5 bases lay outside the gene matches. The variable domain in full, completed from reference TRBV29-1 and TRBJ2-6, reads SAVISQKPSRDICQRGTSLTIQCQVDSQVTMMFWYRQQPGQSLTLIATANQGSEATYESGFVIDKFPISRPNLTFSTLTVSNMSPEDSSIYLCSVVGTGDSGANVLTFGAGSRLTVL.

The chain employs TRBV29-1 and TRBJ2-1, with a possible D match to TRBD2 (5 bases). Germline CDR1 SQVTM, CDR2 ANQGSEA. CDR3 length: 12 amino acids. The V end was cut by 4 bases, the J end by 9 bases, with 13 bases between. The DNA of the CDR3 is TGCAGCGTTGTAACTGGCGGGCGTGAGCAGTTCTTC. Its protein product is CSVVTGGREQFF.

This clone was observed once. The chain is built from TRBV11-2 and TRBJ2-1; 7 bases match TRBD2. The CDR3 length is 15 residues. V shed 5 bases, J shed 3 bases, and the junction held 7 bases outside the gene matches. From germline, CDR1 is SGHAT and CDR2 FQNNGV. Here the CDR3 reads CASSLGLQDYNEQFF. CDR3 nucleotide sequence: TGTGCCAGCAGCCTGGGACTACAGGACTACAATGAGCAGTTCTTC.